This TCR beta chain comes out of a study of control samples from healthy donors and cancer patients. This clone was seen a single time. The table came from immunoSEQ multiplex PCR; TCRdb's copy has only in-frame clones and leaves some out. The sample lists 100,000 to 150,000 clones; roughly 84% were seen once. Trimming shortened V by 8 bases and J by 3 bases, and 13 bases separated the two germline ends. Germline assignment: CDR1 WNHNN and CDR2 SYGVQD (reference sequence). The CDR3 has 14 amino acids. The receptor was isolated from a man aged 35 to 55 in good health. The sequenced material came from blood. V and J are TRBV10-1 and TRBJ1-4; D might be TRBD1 (5 bases). In DNA form, the CDR3 reads TGCGCCAGCGGCTCAGGGAGCGCTAATGAAAAACTGTTTTTT. This codes for CASGSGSANEKLFF.